This TCR beta chain originates from a study of blood T cell repertoires in COVID-19. In its sample, this clone was seen many times. The assay was immunoSEQ multiplex PCR, and TCRdb's table has in-frame clones only and misses some. The top ten hold approximately 8.1% of the sample, which has some 180,000 clones, roughly 82% seen once. Specimen: peripheral blood. The TCR sequence derives from a woman aged 60-75 years with COVID-19, enrolled during active disease.

DNA of the CDR3: TGTGCCAGCAGTTTATCAGGGGTGGGGGAAAAACTGTTTTTT. Its translation: CASSLSGVGEKLFF. This chain joins TRBV28 and TRBJ1-4; D perhaps matches TRBD1 (6 bases). The CDR3 runs to 14 residues. V dropped 1 base and J dropped 8 bases, with 11 bases sitting between them. Looked up from germline, CDR1 is MDHEN and CDR2 is SYDVKM.